This TCR beta chain was obtained from a study of blood T cell repertoires in COVID-19. At the level of the study: The samples span acute and convalescent COVID-19 from the United States, Italy and Spain. From T cells, B-cell-depleted T cells, or PBMCs came the material, which was cDNA or gDNA.

The authors' processing: By means of reference gene primer amplification, nucleated cell counts were estimated. Sequencing was performed with immunoSEQ multiplex PCR; in TCRdb, only in-frame clones are kept and a portion is missing. V and J calls and clone size are as listed in that table; D and trimming were resolved from the DNA. The sample records about 220,000 clones, roughly 84% being singletons. This CDR3 is built from 13 residues. J gave up 14 bases and V 3 bases, and 10 bases lay outside the gene matches. Germline CDR1 is MRHNA and CDR2 is SNTAGT. The chain recombines TRBV6-4 with TRBJ2-1, with TRBD2 matching over 7 bases. The material sequenced was peripheral blood. The receptor's source is a man aged 25 to 40 with active or convalescent COVID-19. The CDR3 here is CASSEGMGGRKFF. CDR3 sequence (DNA): TGTGCCAGCAGTGAAGGGATGGGCGGGAGAAAGTTCTTC.